One T cell receptor beta chain is described in this entry. This CDR3 is built from 14 residues. Germline values: CDR1 MDHEN, CDR2 SYDVKM. V was cut by 7 bases and J by 3 bases, with 14 bases left in between. TCRdb keeps only in-frame clones here, not all; method: immunoSEQ multiplex PCR. The sample shows about 130,000 clones, approximately 85% of them seen only once. This sample stems from a study of blood T cell repertoires in COVID-19. Patients at the Seattle site were enrolled during active infection and followed longitudinally. Sequences were obtained from peripheral blood. J is TRBJ2-3 and V is TRBV28; D is unclear. The source is an elderly woman with COVID-19, enrolled during active disease. CDR3 residues: CASKRSYGTDTQYF. CDR3 coding DNA: TGTGCCAGCAAGAGGAGTTACGGGACAGATACGCAGTATTTT.